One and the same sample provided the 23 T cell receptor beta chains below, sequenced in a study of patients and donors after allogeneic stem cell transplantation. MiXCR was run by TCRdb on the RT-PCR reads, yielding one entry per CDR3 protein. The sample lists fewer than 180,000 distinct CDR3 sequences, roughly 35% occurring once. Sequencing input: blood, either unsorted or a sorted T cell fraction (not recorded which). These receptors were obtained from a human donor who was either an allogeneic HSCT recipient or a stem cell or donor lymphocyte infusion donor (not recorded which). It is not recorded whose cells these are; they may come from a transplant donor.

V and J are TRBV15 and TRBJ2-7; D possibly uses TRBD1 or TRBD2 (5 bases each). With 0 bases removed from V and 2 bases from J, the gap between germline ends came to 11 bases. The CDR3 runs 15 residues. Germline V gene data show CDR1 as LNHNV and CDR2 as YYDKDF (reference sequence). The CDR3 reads CATSRDRDAAYEQYF. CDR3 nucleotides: TGTGCCACCAGCAGAGACCGGGACGCCGCCTACGAGCAGTACTTC.

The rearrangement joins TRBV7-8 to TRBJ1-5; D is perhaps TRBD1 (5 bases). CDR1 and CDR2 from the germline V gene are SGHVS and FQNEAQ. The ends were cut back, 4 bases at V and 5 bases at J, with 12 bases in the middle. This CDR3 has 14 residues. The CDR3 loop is CASSYSRVDQPQHF. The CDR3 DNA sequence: TGTGCCAGCAGCTACAGCAGGGTGGATCAGCCCCAGCATTTT. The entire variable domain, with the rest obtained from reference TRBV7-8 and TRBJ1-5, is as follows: GAGVSQSPRYKVAKRGQDVALRCDPISGHVSLFWYQQALGQGPEFLTYFQNEAQLDKSGLPSDRFFAERPEGSVSTLKIQRTQQEDSAVYLCASSYSRVDQPQHFGDGTRLSIL.

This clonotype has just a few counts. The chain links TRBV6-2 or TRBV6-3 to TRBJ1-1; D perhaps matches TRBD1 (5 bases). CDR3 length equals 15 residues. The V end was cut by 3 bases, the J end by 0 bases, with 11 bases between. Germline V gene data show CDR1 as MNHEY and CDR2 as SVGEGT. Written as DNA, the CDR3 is TGTGCCAGCAGTTATTCGCGGGGGATGAACACTGAAGCTTTCTTT. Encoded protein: CASSYSRGMNTEAFF.

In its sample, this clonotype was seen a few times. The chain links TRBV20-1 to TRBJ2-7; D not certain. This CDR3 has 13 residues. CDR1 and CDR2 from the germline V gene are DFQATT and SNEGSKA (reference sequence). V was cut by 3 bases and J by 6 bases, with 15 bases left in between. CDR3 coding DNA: TGCAGTGCTAGGGAGAGAGGCCGAGGCGAGCAGTACGTC. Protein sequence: CSARERGRGEQYV.

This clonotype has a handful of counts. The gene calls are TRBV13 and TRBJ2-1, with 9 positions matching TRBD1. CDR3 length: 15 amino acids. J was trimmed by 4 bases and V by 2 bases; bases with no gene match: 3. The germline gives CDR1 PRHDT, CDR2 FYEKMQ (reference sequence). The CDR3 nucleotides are TGTGCCAGCAGCTTAACAGGACAGGGGTACAATGAGCAGTTCTTC. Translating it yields CASSLTGQGYNEQFF.

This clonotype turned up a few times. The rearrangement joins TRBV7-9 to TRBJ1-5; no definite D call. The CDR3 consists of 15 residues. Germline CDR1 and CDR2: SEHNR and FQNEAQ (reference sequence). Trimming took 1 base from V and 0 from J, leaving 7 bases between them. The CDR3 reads CASSLDSDSNQPQHF. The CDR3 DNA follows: TGTGCCAGCAGCTTAGACAGCGATAGCAATCAGCCCCAGCATTTT.

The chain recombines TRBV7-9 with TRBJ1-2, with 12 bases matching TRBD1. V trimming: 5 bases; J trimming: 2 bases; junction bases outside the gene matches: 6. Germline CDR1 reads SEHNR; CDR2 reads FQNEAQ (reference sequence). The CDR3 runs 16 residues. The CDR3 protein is CASSIPGQGANYGYTF. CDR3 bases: TGTGCCAGCAGCATCCCGGGACAGGGGGCGAACTATGGCTACACCTTC.

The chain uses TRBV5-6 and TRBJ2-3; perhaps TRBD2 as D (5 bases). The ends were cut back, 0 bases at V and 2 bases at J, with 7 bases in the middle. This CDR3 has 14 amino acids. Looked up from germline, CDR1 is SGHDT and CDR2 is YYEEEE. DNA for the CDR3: TGTGCCAGCAGCTTGGGGCTAGCCACAGATACGCAGTATTTT. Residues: CASSLGLATDTQYF.

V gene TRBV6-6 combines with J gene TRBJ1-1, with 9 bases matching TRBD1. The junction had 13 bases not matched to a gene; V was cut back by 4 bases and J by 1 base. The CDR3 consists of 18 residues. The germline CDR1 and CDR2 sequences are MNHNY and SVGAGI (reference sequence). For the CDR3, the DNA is TGTGCCAGCAGTTCCCGTGGACAGGGGCCCATTAGGAACACTGAAGCTTTCTTT. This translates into CASSSRGQGPIRNTEAFF.

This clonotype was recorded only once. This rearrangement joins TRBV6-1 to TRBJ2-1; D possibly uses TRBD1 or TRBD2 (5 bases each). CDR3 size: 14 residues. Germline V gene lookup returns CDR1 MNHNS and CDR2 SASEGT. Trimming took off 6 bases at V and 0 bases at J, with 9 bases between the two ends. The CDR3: CASRAGSSYNEQFF. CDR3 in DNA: TGTGCCAGCAGGGCAGGGAGCTCCTACAATGAGCAGTTCTTC.

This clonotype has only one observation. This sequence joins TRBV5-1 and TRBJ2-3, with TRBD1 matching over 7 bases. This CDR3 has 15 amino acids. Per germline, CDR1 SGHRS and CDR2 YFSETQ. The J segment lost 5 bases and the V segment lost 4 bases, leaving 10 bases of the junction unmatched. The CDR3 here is CASSGDRGIGDTQYF. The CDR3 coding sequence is TGCGCCAGCAGCGGGGACAGAGGCATCGGAGATACGCAGTATTTT.

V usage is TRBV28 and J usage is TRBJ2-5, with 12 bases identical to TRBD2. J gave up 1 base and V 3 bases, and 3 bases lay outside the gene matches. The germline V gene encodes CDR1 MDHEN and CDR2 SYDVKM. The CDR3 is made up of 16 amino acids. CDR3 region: CASSLPTSGSQETQYF. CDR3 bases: TGTGCCAGCAGTTTGCCGACTAGCGGGAGCCAAGAGACCCAGTACTTC.

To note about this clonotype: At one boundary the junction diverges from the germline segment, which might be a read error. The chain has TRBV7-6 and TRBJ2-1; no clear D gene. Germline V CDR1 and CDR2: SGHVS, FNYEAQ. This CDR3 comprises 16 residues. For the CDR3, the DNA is TGTGCCAGCAGCTTAGCGTCGAGTACGGGCTACAATAAGCAGTTCTTC. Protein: CASSLASSTGYNKQFF.

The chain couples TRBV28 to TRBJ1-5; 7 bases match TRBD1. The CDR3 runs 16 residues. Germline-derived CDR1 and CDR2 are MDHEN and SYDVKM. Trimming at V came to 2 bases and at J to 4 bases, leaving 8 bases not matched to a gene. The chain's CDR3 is CASSLVIGGLNQPQHF. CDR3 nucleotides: TGTGCCAGCAGTTTAGTGATAGGGGGCTTGAATCAGCCCCAGCATTTT.

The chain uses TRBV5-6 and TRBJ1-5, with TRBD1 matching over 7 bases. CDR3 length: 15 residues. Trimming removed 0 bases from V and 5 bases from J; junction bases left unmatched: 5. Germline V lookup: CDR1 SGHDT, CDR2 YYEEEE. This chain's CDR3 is CASSLVGQRYQPQHF. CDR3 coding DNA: TGTGCCAGCAGCTTGGTGGGACAGAGATATCAGCCCCAGCATTTT.

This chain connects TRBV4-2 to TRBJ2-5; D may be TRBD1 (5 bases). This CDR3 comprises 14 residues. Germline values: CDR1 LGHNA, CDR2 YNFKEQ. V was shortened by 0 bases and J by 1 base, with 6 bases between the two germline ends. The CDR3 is CASSQDTGQETQYF. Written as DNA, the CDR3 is TGTGCCAGCAGCCAAGATACAGGCCAAGAGACCCAGTACTTC.

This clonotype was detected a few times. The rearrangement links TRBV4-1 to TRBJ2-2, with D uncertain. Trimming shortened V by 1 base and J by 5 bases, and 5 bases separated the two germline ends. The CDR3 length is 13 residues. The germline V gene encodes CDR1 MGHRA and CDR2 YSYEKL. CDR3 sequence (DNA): TGCGCCAGCAGCCAAGTGGTGACCGGGGAGCTGTTTTTT. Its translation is CASSQVVTGELFF.

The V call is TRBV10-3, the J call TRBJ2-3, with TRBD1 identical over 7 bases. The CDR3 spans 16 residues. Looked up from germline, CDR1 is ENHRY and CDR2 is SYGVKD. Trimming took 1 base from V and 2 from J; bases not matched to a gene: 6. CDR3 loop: CAISELGQNPTDTQYF. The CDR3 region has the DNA TGTGCCATCAGTGAGTTGGGACAGAACCCCACAGATACGCAGTATTTT.

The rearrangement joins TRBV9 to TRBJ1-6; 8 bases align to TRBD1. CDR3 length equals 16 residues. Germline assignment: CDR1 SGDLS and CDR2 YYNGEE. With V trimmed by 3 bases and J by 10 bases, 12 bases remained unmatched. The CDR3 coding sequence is TGTGCCAGCAGCGCCAATGCAGGGGGCGATTACTCACCCCTCCACTTT. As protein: CASSANAGGDYSPLHF.

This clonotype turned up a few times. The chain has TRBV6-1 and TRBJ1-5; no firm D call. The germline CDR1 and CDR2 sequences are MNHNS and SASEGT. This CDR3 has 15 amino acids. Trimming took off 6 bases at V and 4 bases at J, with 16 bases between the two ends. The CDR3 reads CASSGPNLRNQPQHF. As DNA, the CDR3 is TGTGCCAGCAGCGGCCCTAATCTGAGGAATCAGCCCCAGCATTTT.

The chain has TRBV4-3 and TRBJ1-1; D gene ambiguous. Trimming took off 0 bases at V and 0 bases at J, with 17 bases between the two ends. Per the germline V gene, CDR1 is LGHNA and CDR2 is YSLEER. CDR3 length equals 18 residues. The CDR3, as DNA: TGCGCCAGCAGCCAAGACCCCCCCGCCGGACTAATGAACACTGAAGCTTTCTTT. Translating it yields CASSQDPPAGLMNTEAFF.

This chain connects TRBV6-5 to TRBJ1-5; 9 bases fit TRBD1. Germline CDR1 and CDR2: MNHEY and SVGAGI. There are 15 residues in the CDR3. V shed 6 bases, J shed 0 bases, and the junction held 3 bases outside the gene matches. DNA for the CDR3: TGTGCCAGCAGACGGACAGGGGATAGCAATCAGCCCCAGCATTTT. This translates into CASRRTGDSNQPQHF.

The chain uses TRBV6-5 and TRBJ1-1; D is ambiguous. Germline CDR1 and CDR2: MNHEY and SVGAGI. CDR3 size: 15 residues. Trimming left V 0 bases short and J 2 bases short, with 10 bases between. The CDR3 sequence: CASSYSNGGNTEAFF. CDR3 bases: TGTGCCAGCAGTTACTCGAACGGCGGAAACACTGAAGCTTTCTTT.